This T cell receptor (beta chain) was observed in a study of cytomegalovirus exposure and HLA in healthy donors. This CDR3 comprises 16 residues. Trimming took 4 bases from V and 7 from J; bases not matched to a gene: 12. Germline CDR1 MNHNS, CDR2 SASEGT. The study's findings and limits: It was assumed in the presence/absence analyses that sequencing depth was roughly uniform across donors. A later analysis found that most CMV-associated TCR beta chains appeared HLA-restricted.

As for this clone: As yet, its antigen is unknown.

Both 60 Vbeta primers and 13 Jbeta primers went into the PCR. Sequenced by immunoSEQ multiplex PCR; TCRdb stores in-frame clones only, minus some. This sample yields 110,000 to 150,000 clones, of which 65% to 80% are seen a single time; 3% to 4.5% belongs to the top ten. The sequence derives from a male donor in good health and CMV-seronegative. The sequencing sample was made of PBMCs. This chain links TRBV6-1 with TRBJ2-1; 8 bases line up with TRBD2. In DNA, the CDR3 is TGTGCCAGCAGTGTTCGGCTAGCGGGTTCAGGGAATGAGCAGTTCTTC. Translation gives CASSVRLAGSGNEQFF.